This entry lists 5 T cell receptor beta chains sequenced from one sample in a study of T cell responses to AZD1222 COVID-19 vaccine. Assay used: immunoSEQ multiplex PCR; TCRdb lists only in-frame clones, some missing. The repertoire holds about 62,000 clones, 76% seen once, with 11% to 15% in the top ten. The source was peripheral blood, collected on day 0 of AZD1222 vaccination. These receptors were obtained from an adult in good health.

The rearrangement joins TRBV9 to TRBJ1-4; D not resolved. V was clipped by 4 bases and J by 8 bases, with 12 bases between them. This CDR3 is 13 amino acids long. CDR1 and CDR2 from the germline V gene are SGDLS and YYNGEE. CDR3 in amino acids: CASSLIDGEKLFF. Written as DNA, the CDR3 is TGTGCCAGCAGCCTCATCGACGGAGAAAAACTGTTTTTT.

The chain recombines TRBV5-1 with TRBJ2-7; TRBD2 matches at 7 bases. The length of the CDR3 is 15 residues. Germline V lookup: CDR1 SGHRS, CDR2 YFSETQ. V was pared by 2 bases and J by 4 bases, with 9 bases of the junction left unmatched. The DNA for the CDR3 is TGCGCCAGCAGCTTTTCTTGGGGGGGAGAATACGAGCAGTACTTC. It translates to CASSFSWGGEYEQYF. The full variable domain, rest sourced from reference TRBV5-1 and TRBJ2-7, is KAGVTQTPRYLIKTRGQQVTLSCSPISGHRSVSWYQQTPGQGLQFLFEYFSETQRNKGNFPGRFSGRQFSNSRSEMNVSTLELGDSALYLCASSFSWGGEYEQYFGPGTRLTVT.

The CDR3 protein is CASSWTSGGTNYNEQFF. The DNA for the CDR3 is TGTGCCAGCAGTTGGACTAGCGGGGGGACAAATTACAATGAGCAGTTCTTC. The J gene is TRBJ2-1, the V gene TRBV7-9; TRBD2 matches at 14 bases. CDR3 size: 17 residues. Germline V gives CDR1 SEHNR, CDR2 FQNEAQ (reference sequence). Trimming took 6 bases from V and 4 from J; bases not matched to a gene: 8.

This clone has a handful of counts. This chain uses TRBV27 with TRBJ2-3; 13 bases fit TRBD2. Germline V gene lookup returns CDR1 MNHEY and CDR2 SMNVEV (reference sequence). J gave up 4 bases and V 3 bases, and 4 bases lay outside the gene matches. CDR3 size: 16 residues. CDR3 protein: CASSFLTSGGSDTQYF. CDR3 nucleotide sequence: TGTGCCAGCAGTTTCTTGACTAGCGGGGGGTCAGATACGCAGTATTTT.

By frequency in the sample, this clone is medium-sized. The CDR3 sequence: CASSSPGTAQETQYF. The DNA of the CDR3 is TGTGCCAGCAGCTCACCTGGGACAGCCCAAGAGACCCAGTACTTC. V gene TRBV13 combines with J gene TRBJ2-5; TRBD1 matches at 7 bases. With V trimmed by 4 bases and J by 1 base, 6 bases remained unmatched. Looked up from germline, CDR1 is PRHDT and CDR2 is FYEKMQ (reference sequence). This CDR3 is built from 15 residues. The whole variable domain, remainder taken from reference TRBV13 and TRBJ2-5, is AAGVIQSPRHLIKEKRETATLKCYPIPRHDTVYWYQQGPGQDPQFLISFYEKMQSDKGSIPDRFSAQQFSDYHSELNMSSLELGDSALYFCASSSPGTAQETQYFGPGTRLLVL.